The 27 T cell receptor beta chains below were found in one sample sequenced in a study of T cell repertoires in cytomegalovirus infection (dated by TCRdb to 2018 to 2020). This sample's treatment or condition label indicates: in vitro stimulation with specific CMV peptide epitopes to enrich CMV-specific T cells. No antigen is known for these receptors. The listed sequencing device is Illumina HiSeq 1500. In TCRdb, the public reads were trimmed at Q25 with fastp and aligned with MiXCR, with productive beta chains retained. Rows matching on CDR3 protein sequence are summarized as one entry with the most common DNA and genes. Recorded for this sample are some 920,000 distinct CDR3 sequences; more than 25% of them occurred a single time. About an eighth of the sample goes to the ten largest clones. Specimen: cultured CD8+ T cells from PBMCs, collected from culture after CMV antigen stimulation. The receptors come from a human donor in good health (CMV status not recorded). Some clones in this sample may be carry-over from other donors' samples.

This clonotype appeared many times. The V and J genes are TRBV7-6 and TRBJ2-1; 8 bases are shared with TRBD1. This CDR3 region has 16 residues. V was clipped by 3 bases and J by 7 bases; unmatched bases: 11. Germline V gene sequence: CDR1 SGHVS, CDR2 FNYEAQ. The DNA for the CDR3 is TGTGCCAGCAGCTTCCCGACTACAGGGGGGCTTAATGAGCAGTTCTTC. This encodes CASSFPTTGGLNEQFF.

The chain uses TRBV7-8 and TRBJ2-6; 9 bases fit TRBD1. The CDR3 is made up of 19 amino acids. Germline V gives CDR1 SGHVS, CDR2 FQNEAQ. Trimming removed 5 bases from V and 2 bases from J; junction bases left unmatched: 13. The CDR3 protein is CASSVRDRVVAAGANVLTF. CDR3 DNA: TGTGCCAGCAGCGTCCGGGACAGGGTCGTCGCGGCTGGGGCCAACGTCCTGACTTTC. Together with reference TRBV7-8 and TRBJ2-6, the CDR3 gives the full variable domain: GAGVSQSPRYKVAKRGQDVALRCDPISGHVSLFWYQQALGQGPEFLTYFQNEAQLDKSGLPSDRFFAERPEGSVSTLKIQRTQQEDSAVYLCASSVRDRVVAAGANVLTFGAGSRLTVL.

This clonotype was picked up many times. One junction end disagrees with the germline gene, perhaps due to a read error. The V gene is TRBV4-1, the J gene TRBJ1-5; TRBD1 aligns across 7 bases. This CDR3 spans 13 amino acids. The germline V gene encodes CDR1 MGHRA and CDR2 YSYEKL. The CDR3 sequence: CASSQDRNQPQHF. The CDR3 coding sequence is TGTGCCAGCAGTCAGGACAGGAATCAGCCCCAGCATTTT.

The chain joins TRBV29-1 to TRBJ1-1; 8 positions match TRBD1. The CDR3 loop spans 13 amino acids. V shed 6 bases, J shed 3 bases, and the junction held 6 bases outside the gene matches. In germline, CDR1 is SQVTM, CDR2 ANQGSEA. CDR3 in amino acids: CSVTGTGDTEAFF. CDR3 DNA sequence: TGCAGCGTCACCGGGACAGGCGACACTGAAGCTTTCTTT.

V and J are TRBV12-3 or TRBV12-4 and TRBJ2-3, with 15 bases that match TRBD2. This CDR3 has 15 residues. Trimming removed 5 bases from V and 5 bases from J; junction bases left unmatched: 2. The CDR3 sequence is CASSRTSGGGDTQYF. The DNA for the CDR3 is TGTGCCAGCAGTCGGACTAGCGGGGGGGGAGATACGCAGTATTTT.

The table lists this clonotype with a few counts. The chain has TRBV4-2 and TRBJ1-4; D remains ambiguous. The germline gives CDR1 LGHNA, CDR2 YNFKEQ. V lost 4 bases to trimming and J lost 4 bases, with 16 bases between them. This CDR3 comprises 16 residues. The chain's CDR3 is CASSRRLEESNEKLFF. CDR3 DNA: TGTGCCAGCAGCCGGCGATTGGAGGAGAGTAATGAAAAACTGTTTTTT.

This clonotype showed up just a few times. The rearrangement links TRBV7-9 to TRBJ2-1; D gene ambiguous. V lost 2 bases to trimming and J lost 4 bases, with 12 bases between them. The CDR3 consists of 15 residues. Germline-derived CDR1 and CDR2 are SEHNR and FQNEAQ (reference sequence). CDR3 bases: TGTGCCAGCAGCTTACTCGGCCAGCTTTACAATGAGCAGTTCTTC. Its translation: CASSLLGQLYNEQFF.

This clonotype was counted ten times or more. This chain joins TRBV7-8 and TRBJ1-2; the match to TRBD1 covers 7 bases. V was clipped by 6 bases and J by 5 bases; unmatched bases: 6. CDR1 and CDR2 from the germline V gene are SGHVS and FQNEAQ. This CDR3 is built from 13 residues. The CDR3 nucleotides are TGTGCCAGCAGTAGGACAGGACGATATGGCTACACCTTC. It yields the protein CASSRTGRYGYTF.

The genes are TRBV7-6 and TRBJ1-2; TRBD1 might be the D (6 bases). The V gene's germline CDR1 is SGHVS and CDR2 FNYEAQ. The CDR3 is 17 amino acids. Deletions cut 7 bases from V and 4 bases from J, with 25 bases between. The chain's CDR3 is CASKSNEPGVKLYGYTF. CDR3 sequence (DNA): TGTGCCAGCAAGTCTAACGAACCAGGGGTCAAGCTCTATGGCTACACCTTC.

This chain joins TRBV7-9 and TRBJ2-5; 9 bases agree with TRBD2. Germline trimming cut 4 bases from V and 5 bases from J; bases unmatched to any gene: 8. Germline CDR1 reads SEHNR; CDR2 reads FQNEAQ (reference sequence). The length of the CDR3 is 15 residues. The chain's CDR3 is CASSSTGTSRETQYF. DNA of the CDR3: TGTGCCAGCAGCTCAACTGGGACTAGCAGGGAGACCCAGTACTTC. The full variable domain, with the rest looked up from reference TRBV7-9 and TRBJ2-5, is DTGVSQNPRHKITKRGQNVTFRCDPISEHNRLYWYRQTLGQGPEFLTYFQNEAQLEKSRLLSDRFSAERPKGSFSTLEIQRTEQGDSAMYLCASSSTGTSRETQYFGPGTRLLVL.

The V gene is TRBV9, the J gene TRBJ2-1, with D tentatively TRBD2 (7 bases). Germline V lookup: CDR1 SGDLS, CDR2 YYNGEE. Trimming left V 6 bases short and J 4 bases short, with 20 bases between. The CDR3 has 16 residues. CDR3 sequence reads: CASIPHQGGGYNEQFF. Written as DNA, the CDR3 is TGTGCCAGCATCCCCCATCAAGGGGGGGGGTACAATGAGCAGTTCTTC.

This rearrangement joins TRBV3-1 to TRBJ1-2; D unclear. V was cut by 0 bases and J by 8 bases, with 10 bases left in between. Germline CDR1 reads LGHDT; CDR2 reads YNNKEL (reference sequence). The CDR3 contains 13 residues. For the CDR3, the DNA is TGTGCCAGCAGCCAAGAACCCGGTCCAGGCTACACCTTC. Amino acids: CASSQEPGPGYTF. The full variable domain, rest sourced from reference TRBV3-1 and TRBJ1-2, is DTAVSQTPKYLVTQMGNDKSIKCEQNLGHDTMYWYKQDSKKFLKIMFSYNNKELIINETVPNRFSPKSPDKAHLNLHINSLELGDSAVYFCASSQEPGPGYTFGSGTRLTVV.

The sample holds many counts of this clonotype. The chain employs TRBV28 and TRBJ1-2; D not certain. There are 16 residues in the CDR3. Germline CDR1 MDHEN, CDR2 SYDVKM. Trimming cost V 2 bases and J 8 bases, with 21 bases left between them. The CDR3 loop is CASSLIFIEPAEGYTF. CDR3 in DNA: TGTGCCAGCAGTTTAATTTTTATTGAGCCTGCGGAGGGCTACACCTTC.

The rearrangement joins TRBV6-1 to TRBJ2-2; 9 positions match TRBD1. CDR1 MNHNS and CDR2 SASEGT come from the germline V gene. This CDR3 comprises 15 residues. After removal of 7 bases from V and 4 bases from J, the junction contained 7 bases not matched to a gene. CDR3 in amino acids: CASNPRTGVTGELFF. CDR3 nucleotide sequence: TGTGCCAGCAACCCCCGGACAGGGGTCACCGGGGAGCTGTTTTTT.

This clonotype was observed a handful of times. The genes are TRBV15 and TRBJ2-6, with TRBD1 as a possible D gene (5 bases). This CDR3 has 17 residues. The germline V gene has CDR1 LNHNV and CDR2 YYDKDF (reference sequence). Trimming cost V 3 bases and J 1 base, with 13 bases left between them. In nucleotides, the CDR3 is TGTGCCACCAGCAGTGACCACCCAGGGTCTGGGGCCAACGTCCTGACTTTC. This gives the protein CATSSDHPGSGANVLTF.

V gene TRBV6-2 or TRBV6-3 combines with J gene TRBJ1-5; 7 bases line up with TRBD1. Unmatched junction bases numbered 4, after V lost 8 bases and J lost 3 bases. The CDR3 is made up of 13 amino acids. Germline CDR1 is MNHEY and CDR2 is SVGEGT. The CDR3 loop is CASLDRSNQPQHF. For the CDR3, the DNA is TGTGCCAGCTTGGACAGGTCCAATCAGCCCCAGCATTTT.

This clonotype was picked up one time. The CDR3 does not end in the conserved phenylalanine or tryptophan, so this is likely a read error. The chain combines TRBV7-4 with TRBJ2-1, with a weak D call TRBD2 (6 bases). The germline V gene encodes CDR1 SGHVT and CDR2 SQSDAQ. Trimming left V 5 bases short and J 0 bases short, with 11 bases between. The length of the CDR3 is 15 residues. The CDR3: CASSPSESSYNEQFL. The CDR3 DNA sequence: TGTGCCAGCAGCCCTAGCGAGTCCTCCTACAATGAGCAGTTCCTC.

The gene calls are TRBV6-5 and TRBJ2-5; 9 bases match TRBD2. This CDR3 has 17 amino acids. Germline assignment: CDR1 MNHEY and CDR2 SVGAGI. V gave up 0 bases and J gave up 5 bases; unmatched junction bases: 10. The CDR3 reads CASSYSGAGGLGETQYF. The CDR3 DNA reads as TGTGCCAGCAGTTACTCGGGAGCGGGGGGATTGGGGGAGACCCAGTACTTC.

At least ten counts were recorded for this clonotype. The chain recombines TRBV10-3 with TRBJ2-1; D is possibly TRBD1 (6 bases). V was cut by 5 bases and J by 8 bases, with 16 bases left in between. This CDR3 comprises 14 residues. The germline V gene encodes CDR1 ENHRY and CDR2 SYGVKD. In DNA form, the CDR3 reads TGTGCCATCAGTCCGAAGGGCAGGGGACATGAGCAGTTCTTC. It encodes CAISPKGRGHEQFF.

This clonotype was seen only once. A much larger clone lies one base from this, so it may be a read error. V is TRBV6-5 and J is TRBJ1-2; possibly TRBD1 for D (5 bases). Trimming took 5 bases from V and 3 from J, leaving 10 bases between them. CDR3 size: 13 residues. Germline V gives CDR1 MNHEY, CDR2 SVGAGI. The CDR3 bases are TGTGCCAGCAGTAACCCGGGGGACTATGGCTACACCTTC. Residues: CASSNPGDYGYTF.

The CDR3 spells CASSYNPGQETQYF. The CDR3, as DNA: TGTGCCAGCAGTTACAACCCGGGCCAAGAGACCCAGTACTTC. The chain recombines TRBV6-5 with TRBJ2-5; no definite D call. Per germline, CDR1 MNHEY and CDR2 SVGAGI. Trimming shortened V by 2 bases and J by 1 base, and 8 bases separated the two germline ends. This CDR3 region has 14 residues.

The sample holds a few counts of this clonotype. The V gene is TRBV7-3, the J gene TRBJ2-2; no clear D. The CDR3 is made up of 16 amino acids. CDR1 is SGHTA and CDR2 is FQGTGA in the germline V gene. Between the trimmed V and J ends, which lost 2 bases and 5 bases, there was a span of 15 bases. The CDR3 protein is CASSLLRHRTTGELFF. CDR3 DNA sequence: TGTGCCAGCAGCTTACTGAGACATCGAACAACCGGGGAGCTGTTTTTT.

The CDR3 DNA reads as TGTGCCATCCCGAGGCTAGGGACTAGCGGAGATGAGCAGTTCTTC. Protein sequence: CAIPRLGTSGDEQFF. The chain has TRBV2 and TRBJ2-1, with TRBD2 identical over 11 bases. Trimming took 10 bases from V and 8 from J; bases not matched to a gene: 13. The CDR3 is made up of 15 amino acids. Germline assignment: CDR1 SNHLY and CDR2 FYNNEI.

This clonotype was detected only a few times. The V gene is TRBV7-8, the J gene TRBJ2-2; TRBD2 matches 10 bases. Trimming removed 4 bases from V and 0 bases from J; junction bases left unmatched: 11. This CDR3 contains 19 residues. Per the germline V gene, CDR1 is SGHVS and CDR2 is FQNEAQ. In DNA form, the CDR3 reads TGTGCCAGCAGCTCCCGGGGGGTAGCGGGGGGCTCGAACACCGGGGAGCTGTTTTTT. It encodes CASSSRGVAGGSNTGELFF.

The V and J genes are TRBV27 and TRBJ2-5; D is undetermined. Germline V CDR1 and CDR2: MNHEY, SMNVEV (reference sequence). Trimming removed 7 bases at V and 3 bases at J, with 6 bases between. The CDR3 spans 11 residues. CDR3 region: CASTPEETQYF. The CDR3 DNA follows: TGTGCCAGCACCCCGGAAGAGACCCAGTACTTC.

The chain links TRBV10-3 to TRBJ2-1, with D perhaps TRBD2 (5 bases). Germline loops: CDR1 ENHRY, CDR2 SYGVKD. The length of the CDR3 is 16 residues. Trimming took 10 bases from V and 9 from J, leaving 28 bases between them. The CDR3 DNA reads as TGTGCCACAACTCCGGCGGGCAGCTCGGCCTCAGTTGAGCAGTTCTTC. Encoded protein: CATTPAGSSASVEQFF.

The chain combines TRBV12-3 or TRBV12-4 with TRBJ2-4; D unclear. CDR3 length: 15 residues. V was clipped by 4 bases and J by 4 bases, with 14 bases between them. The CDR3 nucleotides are TGTGCCAGCAGTTCCGCGTCCCTTTCTAAAAACATTCAGTACTTC. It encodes CASSSASLSKNIQYF.